This passage covers 10 T cell receptor beta chains from one sample sequenced in a study of T-cell memory formation after mild COVID-19. TCRdb recomputed calls from the 5' RACE reads with MiXCR, one row per CDR3 protein. The data show about 400,000 distinct CDR3 sequences, approximately 19% seen once. Sequences were obtained from PBMCs or a T cell subset sorted from them (not recorded which). The receptors shown here come from a man younger than 35 who had mild COVID-19 (a few samples of this study predate the infection). Cell type and time point are not known.

This clonotype was seen a few times. The chain joins TRBV20-1 to TRBJ2-5; unclear D gene. The CDR3 length is 17 residues. Trimming pared 0 bases from V and 2 bases from J, leaving 19 bases between. Germline values: CDR1 DFQATT, CDR2 SNEGSKA (reference sequence). The DNA for the CDR3 is TGCAGTGCTAGAGATCGGGCAGTCCAAACCCTACAAGAGACCCAGTACTTC. Translating it yields CSARDRAVQTLQETQYF.

The gene calls are TRBV28 and TRBJ2-7; D is perhaps TRBD1 or TRBD2 (5 bases each). Trimming took off 4 bases at V and 5 bases at J, with 18 bases between the two ends. CDR3 length equals 15 residues. Germline V lookup: CDR1 MDHEN, CDR2 SYDVKM. The CDR3 here is CASSSPGTPVDEQYV. DNA of the CDR3: TGTGCCAGCAGTTCCCCGGGGACCCCAGTCGACGAGCAGTACGTC.

This clonotype was seen more than once but under ten times. The V and J genes are TRBV5-1 and TRBJ1-1; 9 positions match TRBD1. This CDR3 is built from 17 residues. Germline loops: CDR1 SGHRS, CDR2 YFSETQ. J gave up 7 bases and V 3 bases, and 16 bases lay outside the gene matches. CDR3 DNA: TGCGCCAGCAGCTCGGGCCCGGACAGGGGATCCCCTTTTGAAGCTTTCTTT. It is translated as CASSSGPDRGSPFEAFF.

This clonotype was counted between two and nine times. The chain employs TRBV28 and TRBJ2-3, with D unclear. Germline lookup yields CDR1 MDHEN and CDR2 SYDVKM. Trimming stripped 2 bases from V and 2 bases from J, with 8 bases between. There are 14 residues in the CDR3. In DNA, the CDR3 is TGTGCCAGCAGTTTAGAACAGCTCACAGATACGCAGTATTTT. Translating gives CASSLEQLTDTQYF.

The chain couples TRBV28 to TRBJ2-7; D unresolved. The germline V gene has CDR1 MDHEN and CDR2 SYDVKM. This CDR3 spans 13 amino acids. The DNA for the CDR3 is TGTGCCAGCAGAAAAGTAGGTTTCTACGGGCAGTACGTC. Protein product: CASRKVGFYGQYV.

V is TRBV4-3 and J is TRBJ1-1; the D is unclear. Germline loops: CDR1 LGHNA, CDR2 YSLEER. Trimming pared 2 bases from V and 4 bases from J, leaving 8 bases between. The CDR3 is 13 amino acids. The CDR3 DNA reads as TGCGCCAGCAGCCAATACCGGATCACTGAAGCTTTCTTT. Protein product: CASSQYRITEAFF.

J is TRBJ2-1 and V is TRBV24-1; 9 bases match TRBD1. CDR1 is KGHDR and CDR2 is SFDVKD in the germline V gene. Trimming at V came to 5 bases and at J to 7 bases, leaving 8 bases not matched to a gene. The CDR3 is made up of 15 amino acids. Written as DNA, the CDR3 is TGTGCCACCAGTGCCGGACAGGGGAGGTCGAATGAGCAGTTCTTC. Protein product: CATSAGQGRSNEQFF.

The V and J genes are TRBV28 and TRBJ2-2; 9 bases are a match to TRBD2. With 6 bases clipped from V and 1 base from J, the junction kept 9 bases outside the gene matches. The CDR3 runs to 17 residues. The germline CDR1 and CDR2 sequences are MDHEN and SYDVKM. The CDR3: CASSLLSSGGNTGELFF. Written as DNA, the CDR3 is TGTGCCAGCAGCCTCCTTAGTAGCGGGGGGAACACCGGGGAGCTGTTTTTT.

This clonotype came up a few times. This rearrangement joins TRBV4-1 to TRBJ1-1, with D hard to call. Trimming left V 6 bases short and J 1 base short, with 12 bases between. Germline V gene sequence: CDR1 MGHRA, CDR2 YSYEKL. CDR3 length: 14 residues. For the CDR3, the DNA is TGCGCCAGCAGTCGAGACACGTGGAACACTGAAGCTTTCTTT. Amino acids: CASSRDTWNTEAFF.

This clonotype was observed a few times. The V call is TRBV4-3, the J call TRBJ2-1; tentative D call: TRBD2 (7 bases). V was clipped by 0 bases and J by 5 bases, with 17 bases between them. Germline lookup yields CDR1 LGHNA and CDR2 YSLEER. The CDR3 spans 17 residues. The CDR3 nucleotides read TGCGCCAGCAGCCAAGATTTATCGGGGGGCGGCCACAATGAGCAGTTCTTC. Its protein is CASSQDLSGGGHNEQFF.